This T cell receptor (beta chain) emerged from a study of technical replicates of blood from a handful of donors. Sequencing was performed with immunoSEQ multiplex PCR; in TCRdb, only in-frame clones are kept and a portion is missing. The data contain about 81,000 clones, approximately 95% of them singletons. CDR1 and CDR2 from the germline V gene are SQVTM and ANQGSEA. V dropped 8 bases and J dropped 2 bases, with 10 bases sitting between them. The CDR3 length is 12 residues. The sequenced material came from T cells isolated from PBMCs. The J gene is TRBJ2-1, the V gene TRBV29-1; D is possibly TRBD1 (5 bases). The clonotype originates from a human donor in good health. The CDR3 sequence is CSTGQTYNEQFF. The CDR3 DNA is TGCAGCACAGGTCAAACCTACAATGAGCAGTTCTTC.